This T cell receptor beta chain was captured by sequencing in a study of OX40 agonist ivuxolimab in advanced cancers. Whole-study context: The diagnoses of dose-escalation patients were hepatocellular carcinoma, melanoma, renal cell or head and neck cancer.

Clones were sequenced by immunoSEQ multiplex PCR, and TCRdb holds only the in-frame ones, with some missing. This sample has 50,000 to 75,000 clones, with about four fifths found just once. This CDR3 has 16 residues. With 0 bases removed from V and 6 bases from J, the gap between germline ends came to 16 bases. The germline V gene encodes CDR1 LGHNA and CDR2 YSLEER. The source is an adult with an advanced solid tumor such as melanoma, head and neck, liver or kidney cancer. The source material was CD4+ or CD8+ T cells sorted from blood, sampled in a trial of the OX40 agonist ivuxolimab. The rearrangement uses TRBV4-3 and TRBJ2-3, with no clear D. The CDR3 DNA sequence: TGCGCCAGCAGCCAAGAAATTGGTTTAACATCTGATACGCAGTATTTT. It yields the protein CASSQEIGLTSDTQYF.